This is a list of T cell receptor beta chains from one sample in a study of blood T cell repertoires in COVID-19. TCRdb's copy holds only in-frame clones and misses some; the assay was immunoSEQ multiplex PCR. Altogether about 210,000 clones are present, 84% being singletons, with the ten largest covering approximately 8.1%. Sequences were obtained from peripheral blood. The receptors originated from a woman in her fifties or sixties with active or convalescent COVID-19. The conserved cysteine and the conserved F or W are not part of the CDR3 here.

>14|TRBV19
ASRDRAQGSNQPQH
>15|TRBV7-2
ASSPDPRAFSYNEQF
>11|TRBV28
ASIGERVGKLF
>12|TRBV4-2
ASSHYAGPGELF
>12|TRBV29-1
SVEANRAGNTIY
>14|TRBV6-1
ASSDLGTLNTGELF
>11|TRBV24-1
ATSDPDRASYT
>16|TRBV27
ASSPVPPSGHPRDGYT
>11|TRBV12-3/TRBV12-4
ASSALIPYEQY
>12|TRBV28
ASRPGHLNQPQH
>13|TRBV13
ASSHPTGGKYEQY
>12|TRBV7-3
ASKGLPNTGELF
>12|TRBV28
ASSSRSLNTEAF
>11|TRBV30
AWSQGDTGELF
>11|TRBV6-5
ASTLDRGDEQF
>10|TRBV2
ASSSGGYEQY
>11|TRBV19
ASRQTSGYGYT
>14|TRBV27
ASSPTGQRKNTEAF
>14|TRBV7-9
ASSLGRAGRTDTQY
>13|TRBV3-1/TRBV3-2
ASSLPGGKTGELF
>11|TRBV10-3
AISDAGADTQY
>11|TRBV12-3/TRBV12-4
ASSPTPNTEAF
>12|TRBV2
ASSERQLNQPQH
>11|TRBV3-1/TRBV3-2
ASSQAQGVPLH
>11|TRBV6-5
ASSYEPNYGYT
>13|TRBV2
ASSERRISTDTQY
>14|TRBV5-1
ASSKEPGGVGNTIY
>14|TRBV5-1
ASSVTSGTFQETQY
>16|TRBV27
ASRGTGTSGRSSYEQY
>14|TRBV6-1
ASSESNAWALYEQY
>13|TRBV19
ASSRGLSVVHGYT
>12|TRBV6-5
ASRGRGTLGEQY
>10|TRBV27
ASSSTAGELF
>12|TRBV2
ASSEALGSGEQY
>11|TRBV6-6
ASRGTGETEAF
>11|TRBV6-5
ASSLDSNYGYT
>18|TRBV7-6
ASSLFSGSEVLNTNQPQH
>12|TRBV7-2
ASSSDRGNQPQH
>14|TRBV5-4
ASSPRPGTGYNEQF